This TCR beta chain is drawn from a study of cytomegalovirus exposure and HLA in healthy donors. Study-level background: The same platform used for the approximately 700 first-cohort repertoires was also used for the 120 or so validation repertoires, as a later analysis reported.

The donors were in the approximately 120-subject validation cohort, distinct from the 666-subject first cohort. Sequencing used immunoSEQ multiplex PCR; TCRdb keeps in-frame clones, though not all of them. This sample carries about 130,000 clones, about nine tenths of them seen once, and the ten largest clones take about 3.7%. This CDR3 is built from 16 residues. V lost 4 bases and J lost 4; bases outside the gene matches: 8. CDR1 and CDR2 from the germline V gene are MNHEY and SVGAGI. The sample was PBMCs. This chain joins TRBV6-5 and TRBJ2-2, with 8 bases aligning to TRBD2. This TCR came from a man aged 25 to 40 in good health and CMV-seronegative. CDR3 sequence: CASSSISGEGTGELFF. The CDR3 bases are TGTGCCAGCAGTTCCATTAGCGGGGAAGGCACCGGGGAGCTGTTTTTT.